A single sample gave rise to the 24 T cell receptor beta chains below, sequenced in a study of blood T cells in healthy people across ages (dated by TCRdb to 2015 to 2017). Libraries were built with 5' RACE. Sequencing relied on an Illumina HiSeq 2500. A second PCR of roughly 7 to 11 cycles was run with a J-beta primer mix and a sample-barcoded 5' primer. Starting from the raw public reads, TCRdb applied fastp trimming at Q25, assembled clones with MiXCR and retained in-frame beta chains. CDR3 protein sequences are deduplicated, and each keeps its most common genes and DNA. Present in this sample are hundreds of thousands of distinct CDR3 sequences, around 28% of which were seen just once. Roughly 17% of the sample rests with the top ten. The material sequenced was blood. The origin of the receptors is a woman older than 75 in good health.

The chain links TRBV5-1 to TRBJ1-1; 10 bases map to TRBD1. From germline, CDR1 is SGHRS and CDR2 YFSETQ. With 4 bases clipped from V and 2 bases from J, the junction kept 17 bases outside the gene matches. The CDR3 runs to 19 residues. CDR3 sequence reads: CASSLGTGARRGINTEAFF. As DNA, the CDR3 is TGCGCCAGCAGCCTAGGGACAGGGGCCCGCCGAGGGATTAACACTGAAGCTTTCTTT.

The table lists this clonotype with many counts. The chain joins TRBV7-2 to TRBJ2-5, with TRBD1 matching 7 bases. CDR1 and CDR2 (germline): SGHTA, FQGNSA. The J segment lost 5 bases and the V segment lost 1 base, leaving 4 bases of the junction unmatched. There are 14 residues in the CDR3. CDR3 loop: CASSLVRDSETQYF. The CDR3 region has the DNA TGTGCCAGCAGCTTAGTCCGGGACAGCGAGACCCAGTACTTC.

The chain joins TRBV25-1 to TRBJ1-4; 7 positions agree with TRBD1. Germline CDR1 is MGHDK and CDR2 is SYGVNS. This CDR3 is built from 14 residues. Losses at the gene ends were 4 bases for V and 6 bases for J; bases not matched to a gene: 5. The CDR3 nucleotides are TGTGCCAGCAGTGTAGGGGGCTTGGATGAAAAACTGTTTTTT. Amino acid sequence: CASSVGGLDEKLFF.

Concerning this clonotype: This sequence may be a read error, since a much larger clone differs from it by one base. This chain's CDR3 is CAGNRHSNTEAFF. The CDR3 DNA reads as TGTGCCGGCAACCGACACTCCAACACTGAAGCTTTCTTT. This sequence joins TRBV12-3 or TRBV12-4 and TRBJ1-1; D gene ambiguous. The V end lost 11 bases, the J end lost 2 bases, and 15 bases lay between the germline ends. CDR3 length equals 13 residues.

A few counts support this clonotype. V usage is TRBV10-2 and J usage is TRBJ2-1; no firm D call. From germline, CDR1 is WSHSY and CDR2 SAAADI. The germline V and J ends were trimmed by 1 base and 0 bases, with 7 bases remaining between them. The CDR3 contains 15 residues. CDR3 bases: TGCGCCAGCAGTGAGTGGGTGAGCTCCTACAATGAGCAGTTCTTC. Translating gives CASSEWVSSYNEQFF.

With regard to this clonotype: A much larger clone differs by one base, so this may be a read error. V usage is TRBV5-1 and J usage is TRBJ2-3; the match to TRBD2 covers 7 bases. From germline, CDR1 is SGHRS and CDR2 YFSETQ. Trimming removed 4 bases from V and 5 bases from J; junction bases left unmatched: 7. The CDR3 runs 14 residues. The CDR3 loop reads CASSDRLAGDTQYF. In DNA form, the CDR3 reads TGCGCCAGCAGCGACAGACTAGCAGGAGATACGCAGTATTTT.

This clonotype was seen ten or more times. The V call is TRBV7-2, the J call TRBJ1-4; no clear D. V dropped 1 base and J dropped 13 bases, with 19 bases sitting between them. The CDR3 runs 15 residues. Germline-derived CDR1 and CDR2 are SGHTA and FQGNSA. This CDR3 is CASSLGGTPGGVLFF. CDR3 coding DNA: TGTGCCAGCAGCTTAGGAGGCACCCCAGGAGGCGTACTGTTTTTT.

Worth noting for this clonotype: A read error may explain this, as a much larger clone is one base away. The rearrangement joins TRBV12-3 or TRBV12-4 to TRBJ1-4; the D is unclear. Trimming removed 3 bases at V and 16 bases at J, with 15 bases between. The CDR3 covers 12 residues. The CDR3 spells CASSLYGGERFF. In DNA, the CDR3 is TGTGCCAGCAGTTTGTACGGTGGTGAACGGTTTTTT.

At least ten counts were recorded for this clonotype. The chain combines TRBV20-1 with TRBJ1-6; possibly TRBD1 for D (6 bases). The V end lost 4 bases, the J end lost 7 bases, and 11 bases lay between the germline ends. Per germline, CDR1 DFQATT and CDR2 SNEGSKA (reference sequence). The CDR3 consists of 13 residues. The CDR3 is CSAKPDRNSPLHF. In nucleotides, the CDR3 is TGCAGTGCTAAACCGGACAGAAATTCACCCCTCCACTTT.

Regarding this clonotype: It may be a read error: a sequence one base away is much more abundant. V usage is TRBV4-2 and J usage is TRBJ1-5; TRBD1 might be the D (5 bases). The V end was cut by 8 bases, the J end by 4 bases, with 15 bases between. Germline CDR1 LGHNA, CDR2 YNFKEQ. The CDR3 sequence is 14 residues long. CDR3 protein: CASCHTGSNQPQHF. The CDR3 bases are TGTGCCAGCTGTCACACAGGTTCTAATCAGCCCCAGCATTTT.

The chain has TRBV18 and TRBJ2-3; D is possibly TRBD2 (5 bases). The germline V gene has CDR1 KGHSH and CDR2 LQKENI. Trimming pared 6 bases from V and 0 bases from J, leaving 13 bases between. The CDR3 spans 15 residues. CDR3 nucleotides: TGTGCCAGCTCTCCAGACCCGGGGAGCACAGATACGCAGTATTTT. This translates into CASSPDPGSTDTQYF.

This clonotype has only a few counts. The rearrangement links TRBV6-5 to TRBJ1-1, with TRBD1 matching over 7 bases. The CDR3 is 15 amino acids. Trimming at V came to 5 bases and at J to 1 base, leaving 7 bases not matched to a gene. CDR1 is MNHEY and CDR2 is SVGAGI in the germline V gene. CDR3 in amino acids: CASSIPGQTNTEAFF. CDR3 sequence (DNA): TGTGCCAGCAGTATACCGGGACAGACGAACACTGAAGCTTTCTTT.

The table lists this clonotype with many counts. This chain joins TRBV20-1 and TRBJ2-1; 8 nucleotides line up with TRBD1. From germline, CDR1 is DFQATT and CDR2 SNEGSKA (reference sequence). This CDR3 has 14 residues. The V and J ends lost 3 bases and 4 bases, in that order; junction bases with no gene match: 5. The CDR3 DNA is TGCAGTGCTAGGGGGACAGGACATTACAATGAGCAGTTCTTC. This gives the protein CSARGTGHYNEQFF.

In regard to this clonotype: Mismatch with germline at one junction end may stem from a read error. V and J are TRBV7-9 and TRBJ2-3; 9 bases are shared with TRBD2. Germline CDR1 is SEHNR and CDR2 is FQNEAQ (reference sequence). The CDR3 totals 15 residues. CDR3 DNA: TGTGCCAGCAGCTTAGACGGGACTAGCAAAGATACGCAGTATTTT. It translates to CASSLDGTSKDTQYF.

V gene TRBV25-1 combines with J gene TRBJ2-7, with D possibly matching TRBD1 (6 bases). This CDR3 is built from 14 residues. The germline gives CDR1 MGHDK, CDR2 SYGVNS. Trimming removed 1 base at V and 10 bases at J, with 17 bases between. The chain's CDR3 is CASSEFHREEAQYF. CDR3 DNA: TGTGCCAGCAGTGAATTTCACAGGGAAGAGGCCCAGTACTTC.

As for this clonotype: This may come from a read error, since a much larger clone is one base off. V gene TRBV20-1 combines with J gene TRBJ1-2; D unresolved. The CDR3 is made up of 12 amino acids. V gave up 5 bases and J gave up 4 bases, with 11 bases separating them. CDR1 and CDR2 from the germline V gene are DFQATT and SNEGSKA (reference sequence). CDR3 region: CSAGGGLYGYTF. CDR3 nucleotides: TGCAGTGCTGGCGGCGGCCTCTATGGCTACACCTTC.

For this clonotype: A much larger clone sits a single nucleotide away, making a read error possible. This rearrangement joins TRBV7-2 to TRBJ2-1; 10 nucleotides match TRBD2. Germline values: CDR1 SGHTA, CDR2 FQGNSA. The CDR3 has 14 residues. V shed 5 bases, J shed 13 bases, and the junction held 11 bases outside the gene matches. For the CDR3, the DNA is TGTGCCAGCAGCCGTAGCGGGGGGTCAGTGACCCAGTTCTTC. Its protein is CASSRSGGSVTQFF.

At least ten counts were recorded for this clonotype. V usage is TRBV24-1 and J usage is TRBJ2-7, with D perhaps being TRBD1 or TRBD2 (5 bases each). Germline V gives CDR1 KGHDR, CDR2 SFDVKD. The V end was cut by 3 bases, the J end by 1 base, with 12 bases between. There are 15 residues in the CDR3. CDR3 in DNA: TGTGCCACCAGTGATAGCGCCGGGGCTTCCTACGAGCAGTACTTC. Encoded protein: CATSDSAGASYEQYF.

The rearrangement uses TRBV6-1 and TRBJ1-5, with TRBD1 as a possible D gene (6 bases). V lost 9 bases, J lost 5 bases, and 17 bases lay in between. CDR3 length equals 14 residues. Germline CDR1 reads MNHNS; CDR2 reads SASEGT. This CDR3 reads CASLNTGSYQPQHF. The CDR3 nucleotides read TGTGCCAGTCTAAATACAGGGTCCTATCAGCCCCAGCATTTT.

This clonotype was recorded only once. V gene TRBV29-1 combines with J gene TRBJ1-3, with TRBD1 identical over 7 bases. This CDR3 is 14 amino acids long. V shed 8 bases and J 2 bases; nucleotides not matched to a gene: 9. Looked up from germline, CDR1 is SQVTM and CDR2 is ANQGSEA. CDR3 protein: CSLKRDRAGNTIYF. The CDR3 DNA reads TGCAGCCTAAAACGAGACAGGGCTGGAAACACCATATATTTT.

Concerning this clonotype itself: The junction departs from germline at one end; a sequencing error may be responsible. The CDR3 coding sequence is TGTGCCGGCAGCCGTAGCGGTAGCTCCTACAATGAGCAGTTCTTC. This translates into CAGSRSGSSYNEQFF. The chain joins TRBV11-3 to TRBJ2-1; tentative D call: TRBD2 (6 bases). The CDR3 covers 15 residues. CDR1 is SGHNT and CDR2 is YENEEA in the germline V gene.

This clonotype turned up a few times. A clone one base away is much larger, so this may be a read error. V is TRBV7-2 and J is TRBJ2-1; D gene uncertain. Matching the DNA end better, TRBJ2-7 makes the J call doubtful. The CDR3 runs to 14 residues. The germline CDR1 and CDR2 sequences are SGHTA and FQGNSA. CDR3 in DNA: TGTGCCAGCAGCCCTGCCAGGAGTGACAATGAGCAGTACTTC. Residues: CASSPARSDNEQYF.

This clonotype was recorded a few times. Here the CDR3 reads CAWSAVRPNGSSYEQYF. In nucleotides, the CDR3 is TGTGCCTGGAGTGCGGTGCGGCCGAATGGAAGCTCCTACGAGCAGTACTTC. This chain uses TRBV30 with TRBJ2-7; D not resolved. Germline CDR1 reads GTSNPN; CDR2 reads SVGIG (reference sequence). V was pared by 1 base and J by 0 bases, with 19 bases between. CDR3 length equals 17 residues.

CDR3 bases: TGTGCCAGCAGAACCTTGACTCCAGATGAAGCTTTCTTT. It yields the protein CASRTLTPDEAFF. The chain combines TRBV6-5 with TRBJ1-1; no clear D gene. The germline V gene has CDR1 MNHEY and CDR2 SVGAGI. V shed 6 bases and J shed 7 bases, with 15 bases lying between them. The CDR3 loop spans 13 amino acids.